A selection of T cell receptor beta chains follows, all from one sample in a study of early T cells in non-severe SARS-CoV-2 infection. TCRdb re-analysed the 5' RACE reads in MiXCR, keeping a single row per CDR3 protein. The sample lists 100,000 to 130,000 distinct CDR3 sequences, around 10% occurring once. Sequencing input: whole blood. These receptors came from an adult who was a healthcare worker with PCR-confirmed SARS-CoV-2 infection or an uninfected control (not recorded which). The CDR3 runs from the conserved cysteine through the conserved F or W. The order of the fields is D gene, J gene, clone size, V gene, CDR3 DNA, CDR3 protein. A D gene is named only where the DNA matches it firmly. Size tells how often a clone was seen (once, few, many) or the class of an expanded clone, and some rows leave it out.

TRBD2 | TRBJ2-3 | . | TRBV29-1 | TGCAGCGTTTGCCCTAGCGGGAGCACAGATACGCAGTATTTT | CSVCPSGSTDTQYF
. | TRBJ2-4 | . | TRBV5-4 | TGTGCCAGCAGCCGTTTGGGGGAATCCAAAAACATTCAGTACTTC | CASSRLGESKNIQYF
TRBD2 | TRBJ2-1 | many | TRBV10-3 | TGTGCCATCAGCGCGGGACTAGCGGGATCAAGCATTAACAATGAGCAGTTCTTC | CAISAGLAGSSINNEQFF
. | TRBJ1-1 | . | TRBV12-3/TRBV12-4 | TGTGCCAGCACCAGACTTGGGTCGAACACTGAAGCTTTCTTT | CASTRLGSNTEAFF
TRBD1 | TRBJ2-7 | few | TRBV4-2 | TGTGCCAGCAGCCAAGATCCCCCAGGGGGCTTTACTCGGGGCGAGCAGTACTTC | CASSQDPPGGFTRGEQYF
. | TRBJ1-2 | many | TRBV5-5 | TGTGCCAGCAGCTTCGCGGATGGGGGCTATGGCTACACCTTC | CASSFADGGYGYTF
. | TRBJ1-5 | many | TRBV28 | TGTGCCAGCAGCCGTTGGTGGGCTAGCAATCAGCCCCAGCATTTT | CASSRWWASNQPQHF
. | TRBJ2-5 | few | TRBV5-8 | TGTGCCAGCAGCTCTGTTGGACACCCTACCGGAGAGACCCAGTACTTC | CASSSVGHPTGETQYF
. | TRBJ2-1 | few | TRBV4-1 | TGCGCCAGCAGCCAAGTCGCGGATCTGGGTGAGCAGTTCTTC | CASSQVADLGEQFF
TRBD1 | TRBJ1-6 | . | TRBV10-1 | TGCGCCAGCAGTGTGACAGGGAATTCACCCCTCCACTTT | CASSVTGNSPLHF
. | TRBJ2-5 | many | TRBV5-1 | TGCGCCAGCAGCTTCGGGACCGGAGAGACCCAGTACTTC | CASSFGTGETQYF
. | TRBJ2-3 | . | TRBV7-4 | TGTGCCAGCAGCTCAAGGACCGGACAGAGCACAGATACGCAGTATTTT | CASSSRTGQSTDTQYF
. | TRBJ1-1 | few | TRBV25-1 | TGTGCCAGCGGGAGGGATACAATTACGAACACTGAAGCTTTCTTT | CASGRDTITNTEAFF
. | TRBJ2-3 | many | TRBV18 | TGTGCCAGCTCACCGGGTATTCCAGATACGCAGTATTTT | CASSPGIPDTQYF
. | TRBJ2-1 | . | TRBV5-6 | TGTGCCAGCAGCCCACCCGGGATCAATGAGCAGTTCTTC | CASSPPGINEQFF
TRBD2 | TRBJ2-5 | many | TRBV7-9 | TGTGCCAGCAGCCGGCCGGGCGGGGGGTACCAAGAGACCCAGTACTTC | CASSRPGGGYQETQYF
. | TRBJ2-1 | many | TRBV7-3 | TGTGCCAGCAGCTGGTTAGGTGGAGGAGGTGAGCAGTTCTTC | CASSWLGGGGEQFF
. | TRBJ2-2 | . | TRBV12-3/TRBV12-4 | TGTGCCAGCAGTTTACTCTCAGGGCTAGGGACCGGGGAGCTGTTTTTT | CASSLLSGLGTGELFF
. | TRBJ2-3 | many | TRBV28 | TGTGCCAGCAGTTTTCCCCCCCCCTCCGGCCCCGATACGCAGTATTTT | CASSFPPPSGPDTQYF
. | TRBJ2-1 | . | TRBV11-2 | TGTGCCAGCAGCTCTCGGGGAAATGAGCAGTTCTTC | CASSSRGNEQFF
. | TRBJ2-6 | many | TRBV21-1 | TGTGCCAGCAGCAAAGCACTAGCGGGAGCAGGGGCCAACGTCCTGACTTTC | CASSKALAGAGANVLTF
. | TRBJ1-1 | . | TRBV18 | TGTGCCAGCTCACCGCAAGGGGTGGGCACTGAAGCTTTCTTT | CASSPQGVGTEAFF